Listed here is a single T cell receptor (beta chain). Its target antigen remains unknown. No base quality values were provided; no much bigger clone lies one nucleotide off. The data are from a study of shared clonotypes between healthy human individuals (dated by TCRdb to the early 2020s). About the investigation overall: Two women and a few men aged 18 to 49 years were included in the cohort. For each donor, CD4 naive and CD4 memory were each run on three plates, CD8 naive on two plates, and CD8 memory on one plate. To estimate repertoire size and how much clonotype sharing occurs between individuals, the study deeply sequenced the blood TCR repertoires of several healthy adults. To increase sequencing depth and limit assay-specific biases, TCR repertoire library preparation and sequencing were carried out by different laboratories using diverse techniques. Leukapheresis yielded between about 0.9 and 10 billion PBMCs per donor. Results and caveats for the whole study, not just this receptor: Across a few donors, about 4.5% of naive CD4, 3.5% of naive CD8, 2% to 2.5% of memory CD4, and approximately 0.4% of memory CD8 clonotypes were shared. Rarefaction of sorted-subset datasets indicated incomplete sequencing despite the large sequencing depth. Because the study included a small number of donors, the genetic and exposure-history diversity represented was limited. Larger estimated clonotype richness was generally found for naive subsets than for memory subsets. Clonotypes shared by all four sorted-subset donors showed higher generation probabilities than non-shared clonotypes. Based on pairwise subsampling, the degree of clonotype sharing among donors was expected to be affected by sequencing depth. Sampling was restricted to blood, and TCR repertoires in tissues likely differ from the TCR repertoires found in blood.

Using the deep immunoSEQ assay, multiplex PCR amplified TCR CDR3 regions from genomic DNA. Extracted genomic DNA from each cell subset was distributed evenly across all wells of several immunoSEQ 96-well plates, and each plate was treated as a replicate. For sorted subsets, each replicate PCR was loaded with roughly 0.2 ug genomic DNA, equivalent to about 33,000 T cell genomes. The purified libraries were quantified using a Qubit 3.0 fluorometer, sized with a Bioanalyzer 2100, and then quantified again using the KAPA Library Quantification kit. Every immunoSEQ 96-well plate was sequenced on a separate single-read 150-cycle Illumina NextSeq 550 flow cell. As for the authors' bioinformatics: The immunoSEQ output contained only junctional sequences without quality scores, so filtering could not match that applied to full-length reads. Sequences were annotated with PyIR, a Python wrapper for IgBLAST v1.9, using IMGT germline references to assign V/J genes and CDR3. Reads were filtered out if the reads had weak V/J assignments (E-value above 1e-6), no CDR3, stop codons, out-of-frame junctions, or ambiguous translated residues. V3J clonotypes were defined as sequences sharing an identical inferred V gene, J gene, and CDR3 amino acid sequence. Percentage overlap between repertoires was computed as shared unique clonotypes divided by the size of the smaller repertoire. Repertoire richness was assessed with RTK rarefaction, the Chao1 estimator, and Recon v2.1 estimates of unobserved clonotypes. For all TCRbeta clonotypes obtained by the gDNA method from a few donors, generation probabilities were computed with OLGA. TCRdb holds this immuneACCESS table with in-frame rearrangements only. Some clones are missing; in checked studies, unresolved V genes explain under half, and the rest has no known cause. V and J calls and clone size are copied from that table; D and trimming were computed from the DNA. Within this sample are nearly 750,000 clones, with over 55% of them counted one time only. The ten largest account for 1.8% of the sample.

The donors were healthy, HIV-negative adults with no recently reported acute infections or vaccinations. Every donor was a Caucasian adult residing in Nashville, Tennessee, USA. CD4+ T cells were enriched by magnetic negative selection, after which naive cells were positively selected on CD45RA and the negative fraction was taken as the memory subset. Blood was collected by leukapheresis, and PBMCs were isolated by Ficoll-Histopaque density gradient centrifugation and then cryopreserved in liquid nitrogen vapor phase. Analytical flow cytometry was used to check the purity and quantity of every magnetically sorted T cell population. From each sorted fraction, genomic DNA was isolated and quantified by UV absorbance on a Nanodrop 2000c. The CDR3, from cysteine to phenylalanine, totals 11 residues. Left in the record is the CDR3 DNA by itself, 33 bases read in frame from the first base. Trimming removed 2 bases from V and 9 bases from J, leaving 6 bases between the germline ends. The germline V gene yields SNHLY for CDR1 and FYNNEI for CDR2.

Sequencing was performed on memory CD4+ T cells sorted from blood. The meaning of the sample's cell subset or site label: CD45RA-negative fraction. This TCR came from a woman younger than 45 in good health. The chain employs TRBV2 and TRBJ2-3; TRBD2 could be the D gene, as 6 bases match. The DNA sequence is as follows: TGTGCCAGCAGTGAACGGGGGACGCAGTATTTT. It encodes CASSERGTQYF.